This T cell receptor (beta chain) was recorded in a study of blood T cell repertoires in COVID-19. Study in general: Acute and convalescent COVID-19 specimens originated in the United States, Italy and Spain. The cDNA or gDNA used as material had been derived from T cells, B-cell-depleted T cells, or PBMCs.

Germline CDR1 and CDR2: SGHTA and FQGNSA. This CDR3 has 16 residues. The germline V and J ends were trimmed by 3 bases and 3 bases, with 14 bases remaining between them. Per the original methods: Amplification of reference gene primers provided the estimated nucleated cell counts. Clones were sequenced by immunoSEQ multiplex PCR, and TCRdb holds only the in-frame ones, with some missing. D and trimming come from the DNA, and the V and J calls and clone size come from that table. The sample holds 130,000 to 150,000 clones; 80% to 90% are singletons and the top ten take approximately 0.95%. The chain is built from TRBV7-2 and TRBJ1-4, with unresolved D. The receptor comes from a woman aged 45-59 years with acute or convalescent COVID-19. Specimen: peripheral blood. CDR3 loop: CASSFAGRTSNEKLFF. CDR3 DNA: TGTGCCAGCAGCTTTGCCGGGAGAACCTCTAATGAAAAACTGTTTTTT.